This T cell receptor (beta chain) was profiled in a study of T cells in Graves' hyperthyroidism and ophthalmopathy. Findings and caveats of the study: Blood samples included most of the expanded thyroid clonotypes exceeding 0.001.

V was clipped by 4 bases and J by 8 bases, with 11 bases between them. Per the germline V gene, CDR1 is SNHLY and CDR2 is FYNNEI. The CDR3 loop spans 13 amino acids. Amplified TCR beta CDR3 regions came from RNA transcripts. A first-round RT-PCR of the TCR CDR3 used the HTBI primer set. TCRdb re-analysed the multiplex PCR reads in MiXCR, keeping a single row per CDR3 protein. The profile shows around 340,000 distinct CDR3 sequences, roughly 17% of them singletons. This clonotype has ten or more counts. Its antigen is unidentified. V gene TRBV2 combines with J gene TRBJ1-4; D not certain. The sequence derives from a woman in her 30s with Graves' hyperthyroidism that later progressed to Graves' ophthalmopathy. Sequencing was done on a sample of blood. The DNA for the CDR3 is TGTGCCAGCAGTGCCGGGTACGGGGAAAAACTGTTTTTT. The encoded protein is CASSAGYGEKLFF.